Many counts were recorded for the clone carrying this TCR beta chain. As yet, its antigen is unknown. The data are from a study of response to subunit inactivated influenza vaccine. The study, taken as a whole, reports: The study's authors posited that every seasonal influenza vaccination enlists few new T cells.

Germline V gene lookup returns CDR1 WSHSY and CDR2 SAAADI. This CDR3 comprises 18 residues. The V and J ends lost 0 bases and 3 bases respectively, with 20 bases between them. TCRdb reprocessed the RT-PCR reads via MiXCR and lists one record per CDR3 protein. Found here are approximately 730,000 distinct CDR3 sequences, about 15% of them singletons; the top ten hold 6% to 8%. The sequencing used PBMCs from blood, collected around two weeks before vaccination. The clonotype comes from a man aged 50 or older who received an inactivated influenza vaccine. The chain uses TRBV10-2 and TRBJ1-1, with D perhaps TRBD1 (5 bases). CDR3 DNA sequence: TGCGCCAGCAGTGAGTCGACAGTCGGAGGGGTCTCGGACACTGAAGCTTTCTTT. Translated, it gives CASSESTVGGVSDTEAFF.